Listed here are 30 T cell receptor beta chains from one sample, sequenced in a study of cytomegalovirus exposure and HLA in healthy donors. 60 Vbeta and 13 Jbeta primers were used in PCR. Clones were read by immunoSEQ multiplex PCR, and TCRdb kept only the in-frame ones, dropping some. The sample lists roughly 160,000 clones; more than 80% were seen once. Source material: PBMCs. These receptor sequences come from a male donor in good health and CMV-seronegative.

This sequence joins TRBV4-3 and TRBJ2-1; 14 bases line up with TRBD2. The length of the CDR3 is 15 residues. CDR1 and CDR2 from the germline V gene are LGHNA and YSLEER. Trimming cost V 3 bases and J 6 bases; bases outside gene matches: 1. The CDR3 nucleotides read TGCGCCAGCAGCCAGGGACTAGCGGGAGTCAATGAGCAGTTCTTC. Encoded protein: CASSQGLAGVNEQFF.

V and J are TRBV27 and TRBJ2-2; 7 positions match TRBD1. The CDR3 runs 13 residues. Per the germline V gene, CDR1 is MNHEY and CDR2 is SMNVEV (reference sequence). V lost 6 bases to trimming and J lost 6 bases; unmatched junction nucleotides: 4. For the CDR3, the DNA is TGTGCCAGCAGGAAAACAGGGGCCGGGGAGCTGTTTTTT. This sequence encodes CASRKTGAGELFF.

The V and J genes are TRBV10-3 and TRBJ2-7, with D tentatively TRBD2 (6 bases). The length of the CDR3 is 15 residues. The V gene's germline CDR1 is ENHRY and CDR2 SYGVKD. With 2 bases removed from V and 2 bases from J, the gap between germline ends came to 13 bases. CDR3 nucleotide sequence: TGTGCCATCAGTGAGGATAGCGGAATTGCCTACGAGCAGTACTTC. Its protein product is CAISEDSGIAYEQYF.

The genes are TRBV11-2 and TRBJ2-1, with a tentative D call TRBD2 (6 bases). Trimming pared 7 bases from V and 3 bases from J, leaving 16 bases between. This CDR3 is 15 amino acids long. Germline-derived CDR1 and CDR2 are SGHAT and FQNNGV. The chain's CDR3 is CASTKSSGLYNEQFF. The CDR3, as DNA: TGTGCCAGCACCAAAAGTAGCGGCCTCTACAATGAGCAGTTCTTC.

This clone has only a few counts. The CDR3 protein is CASSLGPGGSEQYF. The CDR3 DNA follows: TGTGCCAGCAGCCTCGGTCCAGGGGGCTCCGAGCAGTACTTC. The chain couples TRBV7-3 to TRBJ2-7; 8 bases line up with TRBD1. The CDR3 loop spans 14 amino acids. From germline, CDR1 is SGHTA and CDR2 FQGTGA. V lost 5 bases to trimming and J lost 6 bases; unmatched junction nucleotides: 9. Supplemented by reference TRBV7-3 and TRBJ2-7, the full variable domain reads GAGVSQTPSNKVTEKGKYVELRCDPISGHTALYWYRQSLGQGPEFLIYFQGTGAADDSGLPNDRFFAVRPEGSVSTLKIQRTERGDSAVYLCASSLGPGGSEQYFGPGTRLTVT.

In its sample, this clone was seen a few times. The chain uses TRBV4-2 and TRBJ2-7, with TRBD1 as a possible D gene (6 bases). V shed 3 bases and J shed 6 bases, with 15 bases lying between them. Germline CDR1 LGHNA, CDR2 YNFKEQ. CDR3 size: 14 residues. This CDR3 reads CASSQSRDTSEQYF. CDR3 DNA sequence: TGTGCCAGCAGCCAGTCCCGGGACACCAGCGAGCAGTACTTC.

The rearrangement links TRBV14 to TRBJ1-6; D remains ambiguous. V shed 0 bases and J shed 7 bases, with 13 bases lying between them. Germline V gives CDR1 SGHDN, CDR2 FVKESK. The CDR3 spans 16 residues. This CDR3 is CASSQDLASVNSPLHF. CDR3 in DNA: TGTGCCAGCAGCCAAGATCTAGCCTCCGTCAATTCACCCCTCCACTTT.

The genes are TRBV4-1 and TRBJ2-2; 7 bases are shared with TRBD2. J was trimmed by 0 bases and V by 2 bases; bases with no gene match: 9. This CDR3 has 18 amino acids. Germline CDR1 reads MGHRA; CDR2 reads YSYEKL. The CDR3 loop is CASSQIPPSGANTGELFF. The DNA of the CDR3 is TGCGCCAGCAGCCAAATTCCACCTAGCGGTGCGAACACCGGGGAGCTGTTTTTT.

The rearrangement links TRBV4-1 to TRBJ2-2, with TRBD2 as a possible D gene (6 bases). Trimming stripped 4 bases from V and 0 bases from J, with 12 bases between. From germline, CDR1 is MGHRA and CDR2 YSYEKL. This CDR3 is built from 16 residues. Here the CDR3 reads CASSLPGGANTGELFF. Written as DNA, the CDR3 is TGCGCCAGCAGCCTACCCGGGGGAGCGAACACCGGGGAGCTGTTTTTT.

This clone turned up a few times. As DNA, the CDR3 is TGTGCCAGCCTCCCAGGGGGCACTGAAGCTTTCTTT. Its protein product is CASLPGGTEAFF. The rearrangement links TRBV6-6 to TRBJ1-1, with 7 bases fitting TRBD1. The length of the CDR3 is 12 residues. The trim removed 8 bases at V and 4 bases at J, leaving 4 bases unmatched. Germline V gene sequence: CDR1 MNHNY, CDR2 SVGAGI (reference sequence).

J is TRBJ1-2 and V is TRBV28, with TRBD1 identical over 10 bases. J lost 6 bases, V lost 4 bases, and 8 bases had no gene match. Germline CDR1 is MDHEN and CDR2 is SYDVKM. The CDR3 runs 15 residues. The CDR3 DNA reads TGTGCCAGCAGTTCCCCGGGACAGGGGACTAATGGCTACACCTTC. This gives the protein CASSSPGQGTNGYTF.

V gene TRBV9 combines with J gene TRBJ2-3; D gene unclear. Germline V gene lookup returns CDR1 SGDLS and CDR2 YYNGEE. The CDR3 loop spans 15 amino acids. V lost 0 bases and J 4 bases, leaving 12 bases between the germline ends. CDR3 amino acids: CASSVDGSDSDTQYF. DNA of the CDR3: TGTGCCAGCAGCGTAGACGGTTCTGACTCAGATACGCAGTATTTT.

The rearrangement joins TRBV9 to TRBJ2-3; the match to TRBD2 covers 8 bases. Germline CDR1 reads SGDLS; CDR2 reads YYNGEE. J gave up 2 bases and V 4 bases, and 9 bases lay outside the gene matches. This CDR3 region has 16 residues. The CDR3 coding sequence is TGTGCCAGCAGCTCACCTAGCGGGTCACTCACAGATACGCAGTATTTT. This encodes CASSSPSGSLTDTQYF.

The V gene is TRBV5-4, the J gene TRBJ2-3; D unclear. The CDR3 length is 16 residues. Between the trimmed V and J ends, which lost 0 bases and 1 base, there was a span of 12 bases. Germline V gene data show CDR1 as SGHNT and CDR2 as YYREEE (reference sequence). CDR3 sequence: CASSLGASSGTDTQYF. The CDR3 coding sequence is TGTGCCAGCAGCTTGGGCGCAAGTTCCGGCACAGATACGCAGTATTTT.

The chain couples TRBV4-3 to TRBJ1-2, with 8 nucleotides matching TRBD1. Germline-derived CDR1 and CDR2 are LGHNA and YSLEER. There are 14 residues in the CDR3. The V segment lost 2 bases and the J segment 7 bases; nucleotides outside the gene matches: 6. The CDR3 sequence is CASSQSQGAPGYTF. The CDR3, as DNA: TGCGCCAGCAGCCAAAGTCAGGGGGCGCCTGGCTACACCTTC.

This clone was picked up one time. The chain links TRBV29-1 to TRBJ1-5; 9 bases are a match to TRBD1. From germline, CDR1 is SQVTM and CDR2 ANQGSEA. V lost 4 bases, J lost 4 bases, and 2 bases stayed unmatched. The CDR3 runs 13 residues. The CDR3 reads CSVVGQGNQPQHF. The CDR3 DNA sequence: TGCAGCGTTGTAGGACAGGGGAATCAGCCCCAGCATTTT.

This clone has a single count. This chain joins TRBV7-9 and TRBJ2-7; D gene ambiguous. From germline, CDR1 is SEHNR and CDR2 FQNEAQ (reference sequence). The CDR3 length is 11 residues. V lost 1 base and J lost 6, with 4 bases in between. CDR3 coding DNA: TGTGCCAGCAGCTTAGTATCCGAGCAGTACTTC. Its translation: CASSLVSEQYF. Together with reference TRBV7-9 and TRBJ2-7, the CDR3 gives the full variable domain: DTGVSQNPRHKITKRGQNVTFRCDPISEHNRLYWYRQTLGQGPEFLTYFQNEAQLEKSRLLSDRFSAERPKGSFSTLEIQRTEQGDSAMYLCASSLVSEQYFGPGTRLTVT.

This clone was counted a few times. The genes are TRBV7-2 and TRBJ2-2; possibly TRBD2 for D (5 bases). V lost 1 base, J lost 1 base, and 10 bases lay in between. The length of the CDR3 is 16 residues. Germline assignment: CDR1 SGHTA and CDR2 FQGNSA. In DNA, the CDR3 is TGTGCCAGCAGCTTAGGGAGACGGGGGAACACCGGGGAGCTGTTTTTT. It translates to CASSLGRRGNTGELFF.

The genes are TRBV7-3 and TRBJ2-3, with 7 bases lining up with TRBD2. The junction had 5 bases not matched to a gene; V was cut back by 2 bases and J by 0 bases. Germline lookup yields CDR1 SGHTA and CDR2 FQGTGA. The CDR3 extends over 16 amino acids. The CDR3 reads CASSLGPAGSTDTQYF. In DNA form, the CDR3 reads TGTGCCAGCAGCTTAGGCCCAGCGGGGAGCACAGATACGCAGTATTTT.

The gene calls are TRBV7-8 and TRBJ2-7; a possible D gene is TRBD1 (5 bases). The germline V and J ends were trimmed by 5 bases and 6 bases, with 20 bases remaining between them. There are 15 residues in the CDR3. The V gene's germline CDR1 is SGHVS and CDR2 FQNEAQ. The CDR3 loop is CASSLIRVGVAEQYF. Written as DNA, the CDR3 is TGTGCCAGCAGCCTAATCAGGGTCGGTGTGGCCGAGCAGTACTTC.

The chain employs TRBV4-3 and TRBJ2-7; TRBD1 matches at 7 bases. Unmatched junction bases numbered 10, after V lost 1 base and J lost 4 bases. The CDR3 is 16 amino acids. CDR1 LGHNA and CDR2 YSLEER come from the germline V gene. The CDR3 bases are TGCGCCAGCAGCCAAGTGGGTGGCACAGGGGCTTACGAGCAGTACTTC. It yields the protein CASSQVGGTGAYEQYF.

The chain links TRBV15 to TRBJ1-4; maybe TRBD1 (6 bases). There are 17 residues in the CDR3. V was clipped by 0 bases and J by 2 bases, with 13 bases between them. CDR1 is LNHNV, CDR2 YYDKDF, per germline (reference sequence). CDR3 loop: CATSREMGGATNEKLFF. The CDR3 region has the DNA TGTGCCACCAGCAGAGAGATGGGGGGGGCGACTAATGAAAAACTGTTTTTT. Full variable domain (rest looked up from reference TRBV15 and TRBJ1-4): DAMVIQNPRYQVTQFGKPVTLSCSQTLNHNVMYWYQQKSSQAPKLLFHYYDKDFNNEADTPDNFQSRRPNTSFCFLDIRSPGLGDTAMYLCATSREMGGATNEKLFFGSGTQLSVL.

The chain employs TRBV2 and TRBJ2-2, with TRBD1 identical over 10 bases. The CDR3 has 15 amino acids. V lost 4 bases, J lost 6 bases, and 5 bases stayed unmatched. From germline, CDR1 is SNHLY and CDR2 FYNNEI. CDR3: CASSGDRGSSGELFF. CDR3 nucleotide sequence: TGTGCCAGCAGTGGGGACAGGGGTTCATCCGGGGAGCTGTTTTTT.

Of note for this clone: The sample holds other DNA sequences that translate to the same CDR3. The DNA of the CDR3 is TGTGCCAGCAGCTCAGCAGATACGCAGTATTTT. Residues: CASSSADTQYF. The chain links TRBV7-3 to TRBJ2-3; D is uncertain. With 4 bases removed from V and 4 bases from J, the gap between germline ends came to 3 bases. The CDR3 contains 11 residues. Per germline, CDR1 SGHTA and CDR2 FQGTGA.

This chain connects TRBV23-1 to TRBJ2-7, with 8 bases matching TRBD1. TRBV23-1 carries the ORF label, with uncertain function. Trimming at V came to 0 bases and at J to 4 bases, leaving 17 bases not matched to a gene. The CDR3 is 19 residues long. CDR3 sequence reads: CASSQSSKGLDRARYEQYF. CDR3 bases: TGCGCCAGCAGTCAATCATCAAAGGGACTGGACAGGGCGAGGTACGAGCAGTACTTC.

In this sample, this clone turned up a few times. The CDR3 bases are TGTGCCAGCAGTTACTCGGGGACAGGGCATGGCTACACCTTC. It encodes CASSYSGTGHGYTF. The chain carries TRBV6-5 and TRBJ1-2; the match to TRBD1 covers 9 bases. Trimming cost V 0 bases and J 6 bases; bases outside gene matches: 2. The CDR3 loop spans 14 amino acids. Per the germline V gene, CDR1 is MNHEY and CDR2 is SVGAGI.

V gene TRBV5-6 combines with J gene TRBJ1-1; D unclear. The CDR3 extends over 13 amino acids. Germline V gene lookup returns CDR1 SGHDT and CDR2 YYEEEE. V was pared by 4 bases and J by 11 bases, with 18 bases between. CDR3 amino acids: CASSLVAGSFAFF. Here the CDR3 DNA reads TGTGCCAGCAGCCTAGTGGCGGGATCCTTCGCTTTCTTT.

This clone was observed once. This chain connects TRBV7-9 to TRBJ2-1, with TRBD2 identical over 12 bases. The CDR3 sequence is 16 residues long. V shed 4 bases, J shed 10 bases, and the junction held 11 bases outside the gene matches. Germline V gives CDR1 SEHNR, CDR2 FQNEAQ (reference sequence). The CDR3 DNA reads as TGTGCCAGCAGCTACCTGACTAGCGGGAGCCCCACCGAGCAGTTCTTC. Its protein is CASSYLTSGSPTEQFF.

V usage is TRBV7-6 and J usage is TRBJ2-5, with unresolved D. CDR1 SGHVS and CDR2 FNYEAQ come from the germline V gene. This CDR3 region has 15 residues. Deletions cut 0 bases from V and 2 bases from J, with 10 bases between. CDR3 residues: CASSLAAAAQETQYF. In DNA, the CDR3 is TGTGCCAGCAGCTTAGCGGCGGCGGCACAAGAGACCCAGTACTTC.

The CDR3 region has the DNA TGTGCCAGCAGCACCCTTGGCTCAGATACGCAGTATTTT. This translates into CASSTLGSDTQYF. The genes are TRBV5-4 and TRBJ2-3; D gene uncertain. The CDR3 length is 13 residues. V dropped 4 bases and J dropped 4 bases, with 10 bases sitting between them. Germline CDR1 SGHNT, CDR2 YYREEE (reference sequence).